Each of the 2 T cell receptor beta chains below was sequenced from the same sample in a study of cytomegalovirus exposure and HLA in healthy donors. Use of 60 Vbeta and 13 Jbeta primers characterized the PCR. Clones were read by immunoSEQ multiplex PCR, and TCRdb kept only the in-frame ones, dropping some. The listing records roughly 80,000 clones. Sequencing was performed on PBMCs. These receptors all stem from a man aged 50-59 years in good health and CMV-seropositive.

The rearrangement links TRBV11-2 to TRBJ1-6; D possibly corresponds to TRBD1 (5 bases). CDR1 and CDR2 (germline): SGHAT, FQNNGV. CDR3 size: 15 residues. Trimming removed 2 bases at V and 10 bases at J, with 15 bases between. CDR3 bases: TGTGCCAGCAGCTTATTGGGGGGTGAACGGTCACCCCTCCACTTT. Protein: CASSLLGGERSPLHF.

The V call is TRBV5-4, the J call TRBJ1-2; 9 bases line up with TRBD1. CDR3 length: 15 amino acids. Trimming at V came to 5 bases and at J to 5 bases, leaving 10 bases not matched to a gene. The V gene's germline CDR1 is SGHNT and CDR2 YYREEE (reference sequence). CDR3 residues: CASSSHRDRVYGYTF. CDR3 nucleotides: TGTGCCAGCAGTTCACACCGGGACAGGGTATATGGCTACACCTTC.